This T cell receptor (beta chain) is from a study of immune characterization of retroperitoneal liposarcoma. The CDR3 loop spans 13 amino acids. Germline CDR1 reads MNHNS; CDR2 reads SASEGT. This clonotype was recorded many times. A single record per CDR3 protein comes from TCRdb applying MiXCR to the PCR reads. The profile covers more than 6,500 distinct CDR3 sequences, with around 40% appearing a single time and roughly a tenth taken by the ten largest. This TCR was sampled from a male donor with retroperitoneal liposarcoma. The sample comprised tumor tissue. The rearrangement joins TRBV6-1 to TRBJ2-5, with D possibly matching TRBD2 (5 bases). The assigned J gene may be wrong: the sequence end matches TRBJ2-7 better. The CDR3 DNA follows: TGTGCCAGCAGTGAACGGGAAAACTACGAGCAGTACTTC. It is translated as CASSERENYEQYF.